This T cell receptor beta chain was recovered during a study of T-cell memory formation after mild COVID-19. TCRdb reanalysed the 5' RACE reads using MiXCR and keeps one entry per CDR3 protein. The data show hundreds of thousands of distinct CDR3 sequences, with about 20% seen just once and under 8.5% held by the top ten. V was pared by 3 bases and J by 4 bases, with 12 bases between. The CDR3 is made up of 14 amino acids. From germline, CDR1 is SNHLY and CDR2 FYNNEI. This clonotype was recorded a few times. This receptor was identified in an adult woman who had mild COVID-19 (a few samples of this study predate the infection). Cell type and time point are not known. The specimen was PBMCs or a T cell subset sorted from them (not recorded which). The chain joins TRBV2 to TRBJ1-2; no reliable D call. The CDR3, as DNA: TGTGCCAGCAGTGATAAGGCTCGGGGCTATGGCTACACCTTC. It is translated as CASSDKARGYGYTF.